What follows is one T cell receptor (beta chain) and its context. Source study methods: Estimation of nucleated cell counts was performed using reference gene primer amplification. Clones were sequenced by immunoSEQ multiplex PCR, and TCRdb holds only the in-frame ones, with some missing. V and J calls and clone size are given by that table; D and trimming were obtained from the DNA. The sample holds around 100,000 clones; around 90% are singletons and the top ten take roughly 4.7%. These data are taken from a study of blood T cell repertoires in COVID-19. Study-level information: COVID-19 samples from acute and convalescent phases originated in the United States, Italy and Spain. T cells, B-cell-depleted T cells, or PBMCs supplied cDNA or gDNA.

V shed 5 bases and J 4 bases; nucleotides not matched to a gene: 4. CDR1 and CDR2 from the germline V gene are SEHNR and FQNEAQ (reference sequence). This CDR3 is 14 amino acids long. This clonotype was obtained from a human donor in a cohort sampled during active COVID-19. Source material: peripheral blood. The rearrangement uses TRBV7-9 and TRBJ2-3; 9 nucleotides match TRBD2. CDR3 sequence: CASSPGLAADTQYF. In nucleotides, the CDR3 is TGTGCCAGCAGCCCGGGACTAGCTGCAGATACGCAGTATTTT.